One T cell receptor (beta chain) is described in this entry. Its antigen is not identified. The data were taken from a study of cytomegalovirus exposure and HLA in healthy donors. Study-wide findings and caveats: On later analysis, the bulk of CMV-associated TCR beta chains appeared to be HLA-restricted.

Trimming removed 6 bases from V and 0 bases from J, with 12 bases in between. The CDR3 sequence is 15 residues long. CDR1 and CDR2 from the germline V gene are KGHSH and LQKENI. Amplification used 60 Vbeta primers and 13 Jbeta primers. Produced via immunoSEQ multiplex PCR; TCRdb's table is partial and in-frame only. The profile shows tens of thousands of clones, 64% of them singletons. The rearrangement links TRBV18 to TRBJ1-3; possibly TRBD1 for D (6 bases). Sequencing was done on a sample of PBMCs. The sequence came from a human donor in good health. CDR3 nucleotide sequence: TGTGCCAGCTCCTTACAGGGAAACTCTGGAAACACCATATATTTT. Translated, it gives CASSLQGNSGNTIYF.